Presented here are 26 T cell receptor beta chains from one specimen sequenced in a study of neurological immune-mediated disorders. TCRdb processed the 5' RACE reads anew with MiXCR; each CDR3 protein has one entry. Of under 45,000 distinct CDR3 sequences in the sample, about 12% are singletons; the top ten hold 1.3%. The sequencing input was PBMCs. The receptors derive from a female donor in good health.

This chain uses TRBV7-9 with TRBJ1-2; D not certain. V was clipped by 6 bases and J by 4 bases, with 9 bases between them. This CDR3 contains 12 residues. Looked up from germline, CDR1 is SEHNR and CDR2 is FQNEAQ (reference sequence). The CDR3 loop reads CASRQGIYGYTF. The DNA for the CDR3 is TGTGCCAGCAGACAAGGGATCTATGGCTACACCTTC.

There are many counts of this clonotype. The CDR3 DNA is TGTGCCAGCAGCACCGCAGGGGGTATTAATGAAAAACTGTTTTTT. It specifies CASSTAGGINEKLFF. The gene calls are TRBV13 and TRBJ1-4; 7 bases are shared with TRBD1. J was trimmed by 4 bases and V by 5 bases; bases with no gene match: 7. The CDR3 is 15 residues long. Germline V gene sequence: CDR1 PRHDT, CDR2 FYEKMQ (reference sequence).

This clonotype was counted at least ten times. J is TRBJ1-6 and V is TRBV4-2, with TRBD1 as a possible D gene (6 bases). Trimming stripped 3 bases from V and 5 bases from J, with 11 bases between. This CDR3 is 15 amino acids long. The germline V gene has CDR1 LGHNA and CDR2 YNFKEQ. CDR3 protein: CASSHWRTDNSPLHF. The CDR3 nucleotides read TGTGCCAGCAGCCATTGGAGGACAGATAATTCACCCCTCCACTTT.

The rearrangement links TRBV20-1 to TRBJ2-1; D uncertain. This CDR3 comprises 16 residues. V was clipped by 1 base and J by 4 bases, with 17 bases between them. Germline CDR1 is DFQATT and CDR2 is SNEGSKA (reference sequence). The CDR3 DNA reads TGCAGTGCTAGAGCGATAGCAACCGCGAGGTACAATGAGCAGTTCTTC. Its protein is CSARAIATARYNEQFF.

This clonotype was recorded at least ten times. The chain uses TRBV7-9 and TRBJ2-1; TRBD2 agrees at 11 bases. The germline V gene encodes CDR1 SEHNR and CDR2 FQNEAQ (reference sequence). After removal of 2 bases from V and 7 bases from J, the junction contained 7 bases not matched to a gene. CDR3 length: 16 amino acids. The CDR3 loop reads CASSLYGLAGGNEQFF. CDR3 sequence (DNA): TGTGCCAGCAGCTTATACGGTCTAGCGGGAGGAAATGAGCAGTTCTTC.

This clonotype was seen repeatedly, ten times or more. The V and J genes are TRBV20-1 and TRBJ2-7, with D maybe TRBD2 (5 bases). V shed 3 bases and J shed 1 base, with 7 bases lying between them. Looked up from germline, CDR1 is DFQATT and CDR2 is SNEGSKA (reference sequence). The CDR3 is made up of 12 amino acids. CDR3: CSASEGSYEQYF. The CDR3 DNA reads TGCAGTGCTAGCGAGGGATCCTACGAGCAGTACTTC.

There are many counts of this clonotype. The rearrangement uses TRBV25-1 and TRBJ2-3, with TRBD1 matching over 7 bases. The CDR3 contains 17 residues. V lost 2 bases and J lost 0; bases outside the gene matches: 8. From germline, CDR1 is MGHDK and CDR2 SYGVNS. CDR3: CASSEALGGASTDTQYF. CDR3 coding DNA: TGTGCCAGCAGTGAAGCGTTAGGGGGCGCGAGCACAGATACGCAGTATTTT.

This clonotype showed up many times. V gene TRBV3-1 combines with J gene TRBJ2-7; the match to TRBD2 covers 7 bases. Trimming cost V 1 base and J 3 bases; bases outside gene matches: 6. CDR3 size: 15 residues. From germline, CDR1 is LGHDT and CDR2 YNNKEL (reference sequence). The CDR3 is CASSQGGGGSYEQYF. The DNA for the CDR3 is TGTGCCAGCAGCCAAGGGGGCGGGGGAAGCTACGAGCAGTACTTC.

The chain combines TRBV9 with TRBJ2-3; weak D call: TRBD2 (7 bases). Trimming pared 3 bases from V and 1 base from J, leaving 15 bases between. The CDR3 has 16 amino acids. Germline V CDR1 and CDR2: SGDLS, YYNGEE. The CDR3 DNA reads TGTGCCAGCAGCGGCACTGGGGGGGGCCGCACAGATACGCAGTATTTT. Encoded protein: CASSGTGGGRTDTQYF.

The sample holds one count of this clonotype. The V call is TRBV28, the J call TRBJ1-1; the D gene is possibly TRBD1 (5 bases). Trimming pared 8 bases from V and 7 bases from J, leaving 26 bases between. The length of the CDR3 is 16 residues. Germline CDR1 MDHEN, CDR2 SYDVKM. This CDR3 is CASGSQGLRSTGEAFF. The CDR3 nucleotides read TGTGCCAGCGGAAGCCAAGGCCTACGGTCTACAGGTGAAGCTTTCTTT.

This clonotype was detected ten times or more. The genes are TRBV29-1 and TRBJ1-2; unclear D gene. V lost 0 bases to trimming and J lost 3 bases, with 8 bases between them. CDR1 and CDR2 (germline): SQVTM, ANQGSEA. This CDR3 is 13 amino acids long. This CDR3 reads CSVEDNSYYGYTF. The CDR3 nucleotides read TGCAGCGTTGAAGATAACAGCTACTATGGCTACACCTTC.

Only a few counts were recorded for this clonotype. The chain employs TRBV27 and TRBJ1-1; D not resolved. This CDR3 is built from 13 residues. V was clipped by 3 bases and J by 4 bases, with 9 bases between them. Per the germline V gene, CDR1 is MNHEY and CDR2 is SMNVEV (reference sequence). The CDR3 region is CASSLTPLTEAFF. The CDR3 DNA is TGTGCCAGCAGTTTGACCCCTCTCACTGAAGCTTTCTTT.

As to this clonotype: One junction end does not reproduce the germline sequence, and a read error may be involved. The chain recombines TRBV13 with TRBJ1-4; D gene uncertain. The CDR3 is made up of 14 amino acids. Germline V gives CDR1 PRHDT, CDR2 FYEKMQ (reference sequence). The CDR3 loop reads CAISPRIDNEKLFF. Here the CDR3 DNA reads TGTGCCATCAGCCCCCGAATAGATAATGAAAAACTGTTTTTT.

This clonotype was found many times. CDR3 sequence reads: CASSPGRGNYGYTF. Here the CDR3 DNA reads TGTGCCAGCTCACCAGGGCGCGGGAACTATGGCTACACCTTC. The chain uses TRBV18 and TRBJ1-2; no definite D call. Trimming shortened V by 2 bases and J by 2 bases, and 9 bases separated the two germline ends. CDR1 and CDR2 from the germline V gene are KGHSH and LQKENI. The CDR3 is made up of 14 amino acids.

This clonotype has ten or more counts. A junction end diverges from the germline sequence, so it may reflect a read error. This chain links TRBV20-1 with TRBJ2-1; 15 bases are a match to TRBD2. The CDR3 is 15 residues long. The germline CDR1 and CDR2 sequences are DFQATT and SNEGSKA (reference sequence). The CDR3 nucleotides read TGCAGTGCCAGAGGGACTAGCGGGGGGCGGGATGAGCAGTTCTTC. Its protein product is CSARGTSGGRDEQFF.

By share of the sample, this clonotype is medium-sized. V usage is TRBV12-3 or TRBV12-4 and J usage is TRBJ2-7; a possible D gene is TRBD2 (6 bases). CDR3 size: 15 residues. Trimming shortened V by 1 base and J by 3 bases, and 13 bases separated the two germline ends. The chain's CDR3 is CASSLGGVTGYEQYF. CDR3 in DNA: TGTGCCAGCAGTTTAGGGGGGGTCACGGGCTACGAGCAGTACTTC.

This clonotype is labeled medium-sized. The CDR3 loop reads CASSPRPFSGTSYNEQFF. The CDR3 DNA is TGTGCCAGCAGCCCCCGGCCCTTTAGCGGCACCTCCTACAATGAGCAGTTCTTC. The chain recombines TRBV4-2 with TRBJ2-1; TRBD2 is a possible D gene (6 bases). The CDR3 is 18 residues long. V lost 4 bases and J 0 bases, leaving 19 bases between the germline ends. CDR1 is LGHNA, CDR2 YNFKEQ, per germline.

As for this clonotype: The junction departs from the called germline gene at one end, perhaps through a read error. The chain uses TRBV28 and TRBJ1-5, with 9 bases that match TRBD1. The CDR3 runs to 19 residues. Germline values: CDR1 MDHEN, CDR2 SYDVKM. Written as DNA, the CDR3 is TGTGCTAGCAGCCTAACCGCACCCGGGACAGGGAGGAGCAATCAGCCCCGGCATTTT. This sequence encodes CASSLTAPGTGRSNQPRHF.

This clonotype was seen repeatedly, ten times or more. This chain links TRBV7-9 with TRBJ1-1; D uncertain. The CDR3 loop spans 15 amino acids. With 3 bases removed from V and 0 bases from J, the gap between germline ends came to 11 bases. Germline lookup yields CDR1 SEHNR and CDR2 FQNEAQ (reference sequence). The CDR3 DNA is TGTGCCAGCAGCTTCCGATTAGTAGTGAACACTGAAGCTTTCTTT. This translates into CASSFRLVVNTEAFF. The variable domain in full, with the rest retrieved from reference TRBV7-9 and TRBJ1-1, is DTGVSQNPRHKITKRGQNVTFRCDPISEHNRLYWYRQTLGQGPEFLTYFQNEAQLEKSRLLSDRFSAERPKGSFSTLEIQRTEQGDSAMYLCASSFRLVVNTEAFFGQGTRLTVV.

Of note for this clonotype: This could be a read error, since a much larger clone is one nucleotide away. This chain joins TRBV5-5 and TRBJ1-1, with D maybe TRBD1 (6 bases). Looked up from germline, CDR1 is SGHKS and CDR2 is YYEKEE (reference sequence). This CDR3 has 14 amino acids. The CDR3 sequence: CANSPQGSNTEAFF. The CDR3 region has the DNA TGTGCCAACAGCCCCCAGGGGAGTAACACTGAAGCTTTCTTT.

This sequence joins TRBV12-3 or TRBV12-4 and TRBJ1-5; TRBD1 might be the D (6 bases). This CDR3 spans 15 amino acids. V shed 3 bases and J shed 5 bases, with 14 bases lying between them. The CDR3 nucleotides read TGTGCCAGCAGTTTGTGGACAGTGACAGATCAGCCCCAGCATTTT. Translating gives CASSLWTVTDQPQHF.

Ten or more counts support this clonotype. This sequence joins TRBV20-1 and TRBJ2-1; 12 nucleotides line up with TRBD2. CDR1 and CDR2 (germline): DFQATT, SNEGSKA (reference sequence). The J segment lost 3 bases and the V segment lost 3 bases, leaving 6 bases of the junction unmatched. The CDR3 has 16 amino acids. The CDR3 nucleotides read TGCAGTGCTAGGGCAGGACTAGCGGGAAACTACAATGAGCAGTTCTTC. Protein: CSARAGLAGNYNEQFF.

This clonotype showed up many times. This chain connects TRBV7-3 to TRBJ2-3; either TRBD1 or TRBD2 may fit D (5 bases each). The CDR3 spans 16 residues. Germline CDR1 reads SGHTA; CDR2 reads FQGTGA. V was trimmed by 5 bases and J by 2 bases, leaving 17 bases between them. The CDR3 loop reads CASSPGTQFTTDTQYF. Written as DNA, the CDR3 is TGTGCCAGCAGCCCCGGGACCCAATTTACCACAGATACGCAGTATTTT.

This clonotype was detected many times. The V call is TRBV5-1, the J call TRBJ2-3, with D perhaps assigned TRBD1 or TRBD2 (6 bases each). Germline values: CDR1 SGHRS, CDR2 YFSETQ. CDR3 length equals 13 residues. The V and J ends lost 7 bases and 1 base respectively, with 10 bases between them. CDR3 DNA sequence: TGCGCCAGCGGAGGGGGGCGCACAGATACGCAGTATTTT. This gives the protein CASGGGRTDTQYF.

This clonotype came up many times. This chain connects TRBV5-1 to TRBJ1-6; D gene unclear. The CDR3 length is 15 residues. Trimming stripped 2 bases from V and 5 bases from J, with 11 bases between. CDR1 is SGHRS and CDR2 is YFSETQ in the germline V gene. The DNA for the CDR3 is TGCGCCAGCAGCTTTGGAAGGGATAATAATTCACCCCTCCACTTT. Translation: CASSFGRDNNSPLHF.

At least ten counts were recorded for this clonotype. This chain joins TRBV20-1 and TRBJ2-3; no clear D. Germline V gives CDR1 DFQATT, CDR2 SNEGSKA (reference sequence). The V end was cut by 6 bases, the J end by 0 bases, with 7 bases between. The CDR3 contains 12 residues. The DNA for the CDR3 is TGCAGTGCCCACTTTAGCACAGATACGCAGTATTTT. It yields the protein CSAHFSTDTQYF.